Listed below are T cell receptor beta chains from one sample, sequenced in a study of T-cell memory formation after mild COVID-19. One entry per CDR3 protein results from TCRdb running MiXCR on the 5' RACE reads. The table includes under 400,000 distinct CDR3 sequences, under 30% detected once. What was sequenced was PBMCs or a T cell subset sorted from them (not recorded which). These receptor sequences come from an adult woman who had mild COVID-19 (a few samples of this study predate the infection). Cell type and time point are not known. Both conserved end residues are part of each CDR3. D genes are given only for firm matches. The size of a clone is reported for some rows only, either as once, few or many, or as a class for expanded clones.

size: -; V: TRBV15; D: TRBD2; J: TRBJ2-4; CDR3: CATSRFPSGENIQYF; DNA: TGTGCCACCAGCAGATTCCCGAGCGGGGAAAACATTCAGTACTTC
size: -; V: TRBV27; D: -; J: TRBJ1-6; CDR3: CASSFRGNSPLHF; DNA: TGTGCCAGCAGTTTCAGGGGTAATTCACCCCTCCACTTT
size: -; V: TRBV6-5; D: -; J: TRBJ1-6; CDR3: CASGGTPNSPLHF; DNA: TGTGCCAGTGGAGGGACACCAAATTCACCCCTCCACTTT
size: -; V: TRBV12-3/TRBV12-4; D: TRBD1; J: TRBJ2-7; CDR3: CASSSAGTGEYEQYF; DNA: TGTGCCAGCAGCAGTGCCGGGACAGGGGAATACGAGCAGTACTTC
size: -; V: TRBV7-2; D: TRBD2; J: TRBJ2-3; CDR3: CASSLRTSAHSTDTQYF; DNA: TGTGCCAGCAGCTTACGGACTAGCGCGCATAGCACAGATACGCAGTATTTT
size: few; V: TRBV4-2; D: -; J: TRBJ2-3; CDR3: CASSQGVIFDTQYF; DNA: TGTGCCAGCAGCCAAGGAGTAATCTTTGATACGCAGTATTTT
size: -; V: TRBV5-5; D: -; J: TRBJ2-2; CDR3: CASSLETSAGELFF; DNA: TGTGCCAGCAGCTTGGAGACTTCGGCCGGGGAGCTGTTTTTT
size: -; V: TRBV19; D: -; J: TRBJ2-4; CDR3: CASTAGARNIQYF; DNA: TGTGCCAGTACTGCGGGGGCCCGGAACATTCAGTACTTC
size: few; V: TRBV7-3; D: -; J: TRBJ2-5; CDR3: CASSLAIRETQYF; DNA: TGTGCCAGCAGCCTAGCGATCCGTGAGACCCAGTACTTC
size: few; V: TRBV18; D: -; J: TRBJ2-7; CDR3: CASSLNRERGYEQYF; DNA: TGTGCCAGCTCACTTAACAGGGAGAGAGGCTACGAGCAGTACTTC
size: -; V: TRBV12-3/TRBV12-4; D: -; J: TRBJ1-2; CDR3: CASSSTIRGSYGYTF; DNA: TGTGCCAGCAGTTCGACTATCAGGGGTAGCTATGGCTACACCTTC
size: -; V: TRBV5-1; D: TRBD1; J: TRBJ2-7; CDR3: CASSLMAGTGSYEQYF; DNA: TGCGCCAGCAGCTTGATGGCCGGGACAGGGTCCTACGAGCAGTACTTC
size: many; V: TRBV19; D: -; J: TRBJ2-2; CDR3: CASSENTGELFF; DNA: TGTGCCAGCAGCGAAAACACCGGGGAGCTGTTTTTT
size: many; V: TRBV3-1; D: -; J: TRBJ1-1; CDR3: CASSRTVNTEAFF; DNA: TGTGCCAGCAGCCGGACAGTGAACACTGAAGCTTTCTTT
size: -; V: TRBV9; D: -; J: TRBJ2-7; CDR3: CASSPGGFAYEQYF; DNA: TGTGCCAGCAGCCCCGGGGGTTTCGCCTACGAGCAGTACTTC
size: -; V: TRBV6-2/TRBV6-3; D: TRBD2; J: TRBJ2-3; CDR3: CASSYRLAVGDTQYF; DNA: TGTGCCAGCAGTTACCGACTAGCGGTAGGAGATACGCAGTATTTT
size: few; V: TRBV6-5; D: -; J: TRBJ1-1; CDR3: CASSYSGGIGTEAFF; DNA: TGTGCCAGCAGTTACTCGGGGGGTATTGGCACTGAAGCTTTCTTT
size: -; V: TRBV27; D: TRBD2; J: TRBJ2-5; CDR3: CASSLARKRGFQETQYF; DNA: TGTGCCAGCAGTTTAGCCCGGAAGCGGGGGTTCCAAGAGACCCAGTACTTC
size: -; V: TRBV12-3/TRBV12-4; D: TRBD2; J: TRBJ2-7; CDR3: CASSLSTSGPFYEQYF; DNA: TGTGCCAGCAGTTTGTCGACTAGCGGGCCTTTCTACGAGCAGTACTTC
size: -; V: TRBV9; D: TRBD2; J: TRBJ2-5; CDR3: CASSVASGVQETQYF; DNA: TGTGCCAGCAGCGTAGCCAGCGGGGTACAAGAGACCCAGTACTTC
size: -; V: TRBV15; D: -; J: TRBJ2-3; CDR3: CATSRDLSRKGTDTQYF; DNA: TGTGCCACCAGCAGAGATCTCTCCAGGAAAGGCACAGATACGCAGTATTTT
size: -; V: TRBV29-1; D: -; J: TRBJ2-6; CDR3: CSVERERPGANVLTF; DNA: TGCAGCGTTGAAAGGGAGAGGCCTGGGGCCAACGTCCTGACTTTC
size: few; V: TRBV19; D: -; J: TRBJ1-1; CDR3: CASSPFRGDTEAFF; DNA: TGTGCCAGTAGTCCCTTTCGGGGGGACACTGAAGCTTTCTTT
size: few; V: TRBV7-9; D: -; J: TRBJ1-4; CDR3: CASSLAETSEEKLFF; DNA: TGTGCCAGCAGCTTAGCGGAGACATCGGAAGAAAAACTGTTTTTT
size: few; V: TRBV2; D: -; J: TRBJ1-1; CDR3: CASSLDGEAFF; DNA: TGTGCCAGCAGTTTGGACGGGGAAGCTTTCTTT
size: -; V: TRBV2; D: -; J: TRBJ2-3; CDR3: CASRGAASTDTQYF; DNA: TGTGCCAGCCGGGGGGCGGCTAGCACAGATACGCAGTATTTT
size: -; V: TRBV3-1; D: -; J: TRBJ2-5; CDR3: CASSQDLRQTQYF; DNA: TGTGCCAGCAGCCAAGATTTGCGGCAGACCCAGTACTTC
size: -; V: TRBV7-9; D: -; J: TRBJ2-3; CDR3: CASSPVQSRTDTQYF; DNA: TGTGCCAGCAGCCCTGTCCAGTCGAGAACAGATACGCAGTATTTT
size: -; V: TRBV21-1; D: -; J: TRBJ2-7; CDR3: CASRGLGSPLGYEQYF; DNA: TGTGCCAGCAGAGGCTTGGGCAGCCCGTTGGGCTACGAGCAGTACTTC
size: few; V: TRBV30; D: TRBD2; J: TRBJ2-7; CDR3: CAWTMGTPGLARNYEQYF; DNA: TGTGCCTGGACCATGGGGACCCCAGGACTAGCGCGAAACTACGAGCAGTACTTC
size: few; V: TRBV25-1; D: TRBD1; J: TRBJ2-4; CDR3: CASSEPQSPGGLSKNIQYF; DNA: TGTGCCAGCAGTGAGCCCCAGTCCCCAGGGGGCTTATCCAAAAACATTCAGTACTTC
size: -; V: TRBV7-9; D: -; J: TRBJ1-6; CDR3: CASSLETVNSPLHF; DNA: TGTGCCAGCAGCTTAGAGACAGTTAATTCACCCCTCCACTTT
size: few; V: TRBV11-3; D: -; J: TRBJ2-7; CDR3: CASSLGVGGLSSYEQYF; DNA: TGTGCCAGCAGCTTAGGTGTCGGCGGCCTTAGCTCCTACGAGCAGTACTTC
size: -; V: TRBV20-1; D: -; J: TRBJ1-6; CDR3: CSARGVGRGNSPLHF; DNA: TGCAGTGCTAGAGGGGTAGGGAGAGGGAATTCACCCCTCCACTTT
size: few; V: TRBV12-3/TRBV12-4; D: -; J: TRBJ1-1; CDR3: CASSFRGSGNTEAFF; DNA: TGTGCCAGCAGTTTCCGGGGGTCGGGGAACACTGAAGCTTTCTTT
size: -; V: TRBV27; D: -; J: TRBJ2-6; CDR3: CASSLSGQPDRQSSGANVLTF; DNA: TGTGCCAGCAGTTTATCAGGCCAGCCCGACAGGCAGAGCTCTGGGGCCAACGTCCTGACTTTC
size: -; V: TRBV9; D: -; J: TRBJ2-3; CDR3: CASPPPVGADTQYF; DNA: TGTGCCAGCCCACCCCCCGTAGGAGCAGATACGCAGTATTTT
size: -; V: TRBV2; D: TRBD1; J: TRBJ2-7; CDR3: CASSTWTGVDEQYF; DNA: TGTGCCAGCAGTACGTGGACAGGGGTCGACGAGCAGTACTTC
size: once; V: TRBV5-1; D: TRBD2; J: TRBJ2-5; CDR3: CASSFSLAGVQETQYF; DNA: TGCGCCAGCAGCTTCAGTTTAGCGGGGGTCCAAGAGACCCAGTACTTC
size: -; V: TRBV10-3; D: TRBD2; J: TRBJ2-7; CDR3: CAISDWTSGSGEQYF; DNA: TGTGCCATCAGCGATTGGACTAGCGGGAGTGGCGAGCAGTACTTC
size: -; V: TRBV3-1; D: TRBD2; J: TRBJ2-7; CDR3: CASSQVAGGTYEQYF; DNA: TGTGCCAGCAGCCAAGTGGCGGGGGGTACCTACGAGCAGTACTTC
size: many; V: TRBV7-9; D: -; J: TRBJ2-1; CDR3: CASSLGSNEQFF; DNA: TGTGCCAGCAGCTTAGGTAGCAATGAGCAGTTCTTC